This is a list of T cell receptor beta chains from one sample in a study of T cells in Graves' hyperthyroidism and ophthalmopathy. TCRdb reprocessed the multiplex PCR reads with MiXCR, giving one entry per CDR3 protein. Of about 500,000 distinct CDR3 sequences listed, roughly a sixth are singletons. What was sequenced was blood. The receptors come from a woman aged 25-40 years with Graves' ophthalmopathy. Both conserved end residues are part of each CDR3. A D gene is named only where the DNA matches it firmly. The size field is filled for only some rows; it gives once, few, many or a size class.

j_call clone_size d_call v_call cdr3_aa cdr3_nt
TRBJ1-3 many - TRBV13 CASSDRTEIVPGNTIYF TGTGCCAGCAGCGACAGGACAGAAATTGTCCCTGGAAACACCATATATTTT
TRBJ2-7 few TRBD2 TRBV6-8 CASTPTPPREVMMVSYEQYF TGTGCCAGCACCCCAACCCCTCCGCGGGAGGTCATGATGGTGAGCTACGAGCAGTACTTC
TRBJ2-2 - - TRBV11-3 CASSQGLVARELFF TGCGCCAGCAGCCAAGGTCTGGTGGCGCGGGAGCTGTTTTTT
TRBJ1-5 few TRBD1 TRBV28 CASSGRGRQPQHF TGTGCCAGCAGTGGGAGGGGGCGGCAGCCCCAGCATTTT
TRBJ2-7 many - TRBV12-3/TRBV12-4 CASSVPGASPYEQYF TGTGCCAGCAGTGTCCCCGGGGCCTCCCCATACGAGCAGTACTTC
TRBJ2-6 once - TRBV9 CASSSDGGSGANVLIF TGTGCCAGCAGCTCTGACGGAGGCTCTGGGGCCAACGTCCTGATTTTC
TRBJ2-5 many - TRBV20-1 CSARNRRRSQETQYF TGCAGTGCTAGGAATCGGAGACGAAGCCAAGAGACCCAGTACTTC
TRBJ1-4 many - TRBV12-3/TRBV12-4 CASSLGTLATNEKLFF TGTGCCAGCAGTTTAGGGACGTTGGCAACTAATGAAAAACTGTTTTTT
TRBJ1-5 many TRBD1 TRBV3-1 CASSQTGTGVIGNQPQHF TGTGCCAGCAGCCAGACCGGGACAGGGGTTATCGGCAATCAGCCCCAGCATTTT
TRBJ2-1 many TRBD2 TRBV20-1 CSATPTTSGGSWYNEQFF TGCAGTGCTACCCCTACCACTTCCGGCGGGAGCTGGTACAATGAGCAGTTCTTC
TRBJ2-5 many - TRBV7-3 CASSESGASLETQYF TGTGCCAGCAGCGAAAGTGGGGCTTCTTTAGAGACCCAGTACTTC
TRBJ2-5 many TRBD2 TRBV3-1 CASSGLARETQYF TGTGCCAGCAGCGGACTAGCGCGAGAGACCCAGTACTTC
TRBJ2-7 - - TRBV20-1 CSARAVYEQYF TGCAGTGCTAGGGCGGTTTACGAGCAGTACTTC
TRBJ1-2 few - TRBV7-9 CASSPSLNYGYTF TGTGCCAGCAGCCCGTCATTAAACTATGGCTACACCTTC
TRBJ2-3 many - TRBV27 CASSLVSHTGKFLTDTQYF TGTGCCAGCAGTTTGGTCTCCCACACAGGGAAGTTTTTGACAGATACGCAGTATTTT
TRBJ2-2 - - TRBV20-1 CSAVGVTTTGELFF TGCAGTGCAGTCGGGGTTACGACCACCGGGGAGCTGTTTTTT
TRBJ2-2 many - TRBV7-2 CASSWKTNTGELFF TGTGCCAGCAGCTGGAAAACGAACACCGGGGAGCTGTTTTTT
TRBJ2-5 - - TRBV7-2 CASSTLEQGLGETQYF TGTGCCAGCAGCACCCTAGAACAGGGTTTGGGCGAGACCCAGTACTTC
TRBJ2-7 many TRBD2 TRBV5-1 CASSPSGPYEQYF TGCGCCAGCAGTCCTAGCGGGCCTTACGAGCAGTACTTC
TRBJ2-7 many TRBD1 TRBV4-1 CASSQEVGVGQGYEQYF TGCGCCAGCAGCCAAGAGGTTGGGGTTGGACAGGGGTACGAGCAGTACTTC
TRBJ2-1 - TRBD1 TRBV20-1 CSARDPGGQIRHREQFF TGCAGTGCTAGAGATCCTGGGGGACAGATTCGTCACCGGGAGCAGTTCTTC
TRBJ2-3 - TRBD1 TRBV11-2 CASSRTGGFTDTQYF TGTGCCAGCAGCCGCACAGGGGGCTTCACAGATACGCAGTATTTT
TRBJ2-5 few TRBD1 TRBV12-3/TRBV12-4 CASSPPDRNQETQYF TGTGCCAGCAGTCCCCCGGACAGGAACCAAGAGACCCAGTACTTC
TRBJ2-7 many - TRBV28 CASSLYREFDYEQYF TGTGCCAGCAGTTTATACCGGGAGTTCGACTACGAGCAGTACTTC
TRBJ2-1 - TRBD2 TRBV20-1 CSARDPTGTSGRQSSYNEQFF TGCAGTGCTAGAGATCCGACCGGGACTAGCGGGAGGCAGAGCTCCTACAATGAGCAGTTCTTC
TRBJ2-4 - TRBD1 TRBV20-1 CSAGRQGENKNIQYF TGCAGTGCTGGTCGACAGGGGGAGAACAAAAACATTCAGTACTTC
TRBJ2-6 - - TRBV6-1 CASTFEGAFSGANVLTF TGTGCCAGCACCTTTGAAGGGGCCTTCTCTGGGGCCAACGTCCTGACTTTC
TRBJ2-1 many - TRBV28 CASSFGLVASDLNEQFF TGTGCCAGCAGTTTTGGGTTAGTTGCTAGCGATCTTAATGAGCAGTTCTTC
TRBJ1-5 many - TRBV18 CASSPVRERRQPQHF TGTGCCAGCTCACCAGTAAGGGAGAGGCGTCAGCCCCAGCATTTT
TRBJ2-3 many TRBD2 TRBV28 CASSFGRRDTQYF TGTGCCAGCAGTTTCGGGAGGAGGGATACGCAGTATTTT
TRBJ1-1 - - TRBV2 CASRDQPNTEAFF TGTGCCAGCAGGGATCAGCCGAACACTGAAGCTTTCTTT
TRBJ1-1 few - TRBV25-1 CASSTLTGEAFF TGTGCCAGCAGCACCCTCACGGGTGAAGCTTTCTTT
TRBJ2-2 many - TRBV6-2/TRBV6-3 CATHDAGELFF TGTGCCACCCACGATGCCGGGGAGCTGTTTTTT
TRBJ2-5 few - TRBV20-1 CSARNPQGQEIQYF TGCAGTGCTAGAAACCCTCAGGGTCAGGAGATCCAGTACTTC
TRBJ2-2 many TRBD1 TRBV20-1 CSAPGQGALTGELFF TGCAGTGCCCCCGGACAGGGGGCTTTGACCGGGGAGCTGTTTTTT
TRBJ2-7 - TRBD2 TRBV9 CASSVRAGGPHEQYF TGTGCCAGCAGCGTCAGAGCGGGAGGGCCCCACGAGCAGTACTTC
TRBJ1-2 many - TRBV12-3/TRBV12-4 CASSLHGGHYGYTF TGTGCCAGCAGTCTCCATGGGGGGCACTATGGCTACACCTTC
TRBJ2-7 many - TRBV20-1 CSARPPPGRTYEQYF TGCAGTGCTAGGCCCCCCCCGGGCAGGACCTACGAGCAGTACTTC
TRBJ2-7 many TRBD1 TRBV28 CASSQGTETHEQYF TGTGCCAGCAGCCAAGGGACAGAAACCCACGAGCAGTACTTC
TRBJ2-7 once - TRBV5-1 CASSFYICSAPSAGVSYEQYF -
TRBJ2-2 many TRBD2 TRBV2 CASSERLADTGELFF TGTGCCAGCAGTGAACGACTAGCGGACACCGGGGAGCTGTTTTTT
TRBJ2-7 - - TRBV6-2/TRBV6-3 CASRDTEYEQYF TGTGCCAGCAGGGATACAGAATACGAGCAGTACTTC
TRBJ2-3 few TRBD2 TRBV27 CASMSRGAGLSTDTQYF TGTGCCAGCATGTCTAGGGGAGCGGGACTAAGCACAGATACGCAGTATTTT
TRBJ2-1 many - TRBV28 CASSTGSHLYNEQFF TGTGCCAGCAGTACCGGGAGCCACTTATACAATGAGCAGTTCTTC
TRBJ2-7 few - TRBV25-1 CASSPPLTWAYEQYF TGTGCCAGCAGTCCACCCCTGACGTGGGCCTACGAGCAGTACTTC
TRBJ1-6 many - TRBV28 CASRPGVGEFNSPLHF TGTGCCAGCAGGCCGGGAGTTGGGGAGTTTAATTCACCCCTCCACTTT
TRBJ2-1 many TRBD1 TRBV7-2 CASSLGTGYNEQFF TGTGCCAGCAGCCTCGGGACAGGGTACAATGAGCAGTTCTTC
TRBJ1-5 many TRBD1 TRBV20-1 CSAGQGNGNQPQHF TGCAGTGCTGGACAGGGGAACGGCAATCAGCCCCAGCATTTT
TRBJ2-1 - TRBD1 TRBV7-3 CASSFGGGTGGNEQFF TGTGCCAGCAGCTTTGGGGGCGGGACAGGGGGCAATGAGCAGTTCTTC
TRBJ2-7 many TRBD2 TRBV29-1 CSVVPGGRYEQYF TGCAGCGTTGTTCCGGGAGGGCGCTACGAGCAGTACTTC
TRBJ2-7 - - TRBV12-3/TRBV12-4 CASSLRDGHYEQYF TGTGCCAGCAGTTTACGGGACGGACACTACGAGCAGTACTTC
TRBJ2-1 many TRBD2 TRBV7-2 CASSLESAGVRNEQFF TGTGCCAGCAGCTTAGAGTCGGCGGGAGTACGCAATGAGCAGTTCTTC
TRBJ1-6 few TRBD1 TRBV5-5 CASSLVRDSNSPLHF TGTGCCAGCAGCTTGGTTAGGGACAGTAATTCACCCCTCCACTTT
TRBJ2-7 few TRBD2 TRBV18 CASSPRTRGEYEQYF TGTGCCAGCTCACCACGGACTAGAGGGGAGTACGAGCAGTACTTC
TRBJ2-4 - - TRBV20-1 CSADAVQGDLAKNIQYF TGCAGTGCGGACGCGGTACAAGGGGACTTAGCCAAAAACATTCAGTACTTC
TRBJ2-7 - TRBD1 TRBV19 CASRPGQGNTEQYF TGTGCCAGTCGTCCGGGACAGGGGAATACCGAGCAGTACTTC
TRBJ1-3 few - TRBV6-5 CASSWGRGGNTIYF TGTGCCAGCAGTTGGGGCAGGGGCGGAAACACCATATATTTT
TRBJ2-7 few - TRBV7-9 CASSYPNRYEQYF TGTGCCAGCAGTTATCCCAATCGCTACGAGCAGTACTTC
TRBJ2-2 - - TRBV7-9 CASSPARRLYTGELFF TGTGCCAGCAGCCCAGCCCGGAGACTGTACACCGGGGAGCTGTTTTTT
TRBJ1-5 - - TRBV18 CASSQEGPRGNQPQHF TGTGCCAGCTCACAGGAGGGACCCAGGGGCAATCAGCCCCAGCATTTT